This entry describes one T cell receptor beta chain. This entry comes from a study of OX40 agonist ivuxolimab in advanced cancers. Assay used: immunoSEQ multiplex PCR; TCRdb lists only in-frame clones, some missing. The sample holds fewer than 75,000 clones, 80% to 90% seen once. The CDR3 is 16 residues long. Trimming left V 4 bases short and J 2 bases short, with 15 bases between. Germline values: CDR1 PRHDT, CDR2 FYEKMQ (reference sequence). This specimen was CD4+ or CD8+ T cells sorted from blood, taken in a trial of the OX40 agonist ivuxolimab. The receptor's source is an adult with an advanced solid tumor such as melanoma, head and neck, liver or kidney cancer. The chain combines TRBV13 with TRBJ1-5; D perhaps matches TRBD1 (5 bases). CDR3 DNA: TGTGCCAGCAGCTATGGAGGTAGGGGACGCAATCAGCCCCAGCATTTT. It encodes CASSYGGRGRNQPQHF.